Here is one T cell receptor (beta chain) with its context. TCRdb's table, derived via immunoSEQ multiplex PCR, lists solely in-frame clones and lacks some. The sample has 50,000 to 70,000 clones; roughly four fifths are singletons. This sample stems from a study of glioma-infiltrating T cells after dendritic cell vaccination. Across the study: Patients received three intradermal dendritic cell vaccine injections at biweekly intervals.

CDR1 and CDR2 from the germline V gene are LGHNA and YSLEER. The V gene lost 0 bases and the J gene lost 7 bases, with 11 bases spanning the gap. This CDR3 spans 14 amino acids. Time point specified: after dendritic cell vaccination, including at tumor progression/relapse. None of the glioblastoma patients had an isocitrate dehydrogenase mutation. Before vaccination, two weeks after the third vaccination, and at progression, PBMC were collected. Sequenced material: blood, taken after dendritic cell vaccination. This TCR was sampled from a human donor with glioblastoma. V is TRBV4-3 and J is TRBJ2-3; D remains ambiguous. The CDR3 protein is CASSQDVFGNTQYF. CDR3 DNA: TGCGCCAGCAGCCAAGACGTTTTTGGCAATACGCAGTATTTT.